This T cell receptor (beta chain) was documented in a study of blood T cell repertoires in COVID-19. Study background: Specimens from acute and convalescent COVID-19 originated in the United States, Italy and Spain. From T cells, B-cell-depleted T cells, or PBMCs came the material, which was cDNA or gDNA.

The germline gives CDR1 LGHNT, CDR2 FRNRAP. V lost 0 bases, J lost 8 bases, and 20 bases lay in between. CDR3 length equals 17 residues. Per the authors' pipeline: Scientists estimated how many nucleated cells there were by amplifying reference gene primers. The table came from immunoSEQ multiplex PCR; TCRdb's copy has only in-frame clones and leaves some out. V and J calls plus clone size are reproduced from that table; the DNA served to infer D and trimming. The repertoire holds 150,000 to 200,000 clones, with 65% to 85% as singletons. This clone was detected a few times. Sequenced input: peripheral blood. The rearrangement links TRBV12-5 to TRBJ1-5; D not certain. The sequence came from a human donor with acute or convalescent COVID-19. The donor label of this sample is uncertain. The CDR3 DNA follows: TGTGCTAGTGGTTTGGTACTAGGAGGATTTATGAGAGAGCCCCAGCATTTT. Protein: CASGLVLGGFMREPQHF.